The 17 T cell receptor beta chains in this list originate from one sample, sequenced in a study of cytomegalovirus exposure and HLA in healthy donors. It was with 60 Vbeta and 13 Jbeta primers that the PCR ran. Clones were read by immunoSEQ multiplex PCR, and TCRdb kept only the in-frame ones, dropping some. This sample has about 180,000 clones, with less than 90% found just once. The sequenced sample was PBMCs. The receptors here all came from a girl between 5 and 17 years old in good health and CMV-seropositive.

The chain's CDR3 is CATSRDRWASGGYNEQFF. The CDR3 DNA is TGTGCCACCAGCAGAGATCGGTGGGCTAGCGGGGGCTACAATGAGCAGTTCTTC. This chain uses TRBV15 with TRBJ2-1; TRBD2 aligns across 10 bases. V was clipped by 0 bases and J by 3 bases; unmatched bases: 8. CDR1 is LNHNV and CDR2 is YYDKDF in the germline V gene (reference sequence). This CDR3 region has 18 residues. Together with reference TRBV15 and TRBJ2-1, the CDR3 gives the full variable domain: DAMVIQNPRYQVTQFGKPVTLSCSQTLNHNVMYWYQQKSSQAPKLLFHYYDKDFNNEADTPDNFQSRRPNTSFCFLDIRSPGLGDTAMYLCATSRDRWASGGYNEQFFGPGTRLTVL.

The rearrangement uses TRBV7-9 and TRBJ2-7, with D unclear. From germline, CDR1 is SEHNR and CDR2 FQNEAQ (reference sequence). V was cut by 4 bases and J by 0 bases, with 22 bases left in between. The CDR3 is made up of 18 amino acids. CDR3 DNA sequence: TGTGCCAGCAGCTCCCGTTCCTCGACTGTAAAAAGCTCCTACGAGCAGTACTTC. The encoded protein is CASSSRSSTVKSSYEQYF.

The V gene is TRBV7-6, the J gene TRBJ1-2, with 9 bases fitting TRBD1. The CDR3 runs to 14 residues. Trimming at V came to 3 bases and at J to 5 bases, leaving 4 bases not matched to a gene. Germline values: CDR1 SGHVS, CDR2 FNYEAQ. The CDR3 sequence is CASSFGTGIYGYTF. The CDR3 DNA follows: TGTGCCAGCAGCTTTGGGACAGGGATTTATGGCTACACCTTC.

The genes are TRBV7-2 and TRBJ2-3, with 8 bases that match TRBD2. Germline V gene data show CDR1 as SGHTA and CDR2 as FQGNSA. J lost 5 bases, V lost 3 bases, and 19 bases had no gene match. The CDR3 runs 19 residues. This CDR3 reads CASSLRPNRGTSGEDTQYF. The CDR3 region has the DNA TGTGCCAGCAGCTTGCGTCCCAATAGGGGGACTAGTGGCGAAGATACGCAGTATTTT.

The chain couples TRBV6-5 to TRBJ2-5; maybe TRBD2 (5 bases). Between the trimmed V and J ends, which lost 6 bases and 3 bases, there was a span of 11 bases. CDR1 MNHEY and CDR2 SVGAGI come from the germline V gene. This CDR3 comprises 13 residues. The CDR3 reads CASRNTREETQYF. Here the CDR3 DNA reads TGTGCCAGCAGGAATACTAGGGAAGAGACCCAGTACTTC.

J is TRBJ2-2 and V is TRBV11-3, with 14 bases lining up with TRBD2. The CDR3 has 16 amino acids. From germline, CDR1 is SGHNT and CDR2 YENEEA. J was trimmed by 7 bases and V by 5 bases; bases with no gene match: 6. The CDR3 here is CASSLRTSGRHGELFF. The CDR3 DNA reads as TGTGCCAGCAGCCTAAGGACTAGCGGGAGGCACGGGGAGCTGTTTTTT.

This clone was recorded once. J is TRBJ2-2 and V is TRBV5-4, with 8 bases lining up with TRBD2. Losses at the gene ends were 5 bases for V and 4 bases for J; bases not matched to a gene: 7. This CDR3 has 15 residues. Per the germline V gene, CDR1 is SGHNT and CDR2 is YYREEE (reference sequence). CDR3 sequence: CASRMAGGITGELFF. The CDR3 DNA reads as TGTGCCAGCAGAATGGCGGGAGGCATCACCGGGGAGCTGTTTTTT.

The chain joins TRBV10-3 to TRBJ1-2; 7 nucleotides agree with TRBD1. This CDR3 spans 16 amino acids. Per germline, CDR1 ENHRY and CDR2 SYGVKD. The trim removed 6 bases at V and 4 bases at J, leaving 14 bases unmatched. The CDR3 region is CAIRTFDRDVRYGYTF. The CDR3, as DNA: TGTGCCATCAGGACCTTCGACAGGGACGTGCGCTATGGCTACACCTTC.

Only one count was recorded for this clone. The V call is TRBV5-6, the J call TRBJ1-2, with D possibly TRBD1 on 6 matching bases. The CDR3 is 13 residues long. Trimming took 4 bases from V and 3 from J, leaving 10 bases between them. Germline CDR1 and CDR2: SGHDT and YYEEEE. The CDR3: CASSIGQYYGYTF. CDR3 DNA: TGTGCCAGCAGCATAGGACAGTACTATGGCTACACCTTC.

This clone was recorded a few times. The CDR3 spells CAWRDSPLNQPQHF. Here the CDR3 DNA reads TGTGCCTGGAGGGACAGTCCTTTAAATCAGCCCCAGCATTTT. This chain links TRBV30 with TRBJ1-5, with TRBD1 as a possible D gene (6 bases). The CDR3 is 14 amino acids. V lost 3 bases, J lost 4 bases, and 13 bases lay in between. Germline V gene lookup returns CDR1 GTSNPN and CDR2 SVGIG (reference sequence).

In DNA form, the CDR3 reads TGTGCCAGCAGTCGACAGGGGGTATTCTACGAGCAGTACTTC. The encoded protein is CASSRQGVFYEQYF. This chain links TRBV6-5 with TRBJ2-7; the match to TRBD1 covers 9 bases. The germline CDR1 and CDR2 sequences are MNHEY and SVGAGI. After removal of 5 bases from V and 3 bases from J, the junction contained 5 bases not matched to a gene. The CDR3 has 14 amino acids.

This clone was seen only a few times. The V gene is TRBV9, the J gene TRBJ2-7; 12 bases map to TRBD2. Looked up from germline, CDR1 is SGDLS and CDR2 is YYNGEE. With V trimmed by 3 bases and J by 6 bases, 1 base remained unmatched. The CDR3 has 13 residues. The CDR3 is CASSASGRVEQYF. DNA for the CDR3: TGTGCCAGCAGCGCTAGCGGGAGGGTCGAGCAGTACTTC.

This sequence joins TRBV7-9 and TRBJ2-3; 8 bases agree with TRBD2. V gave up 8 bases and J gave up 0 bases; unmatched junction bases: 13. The CDR3 loop spans 17 amino acids. In germline, CDR1 is SEHNR, CDR2 FQNEAQ (reference sequence). The CDR3 loop reads CASSNPRGGRSTDTQYF. The DNA for the CDR3 is TGTGCCAGCTCCAACCCCCGGGGCGGGAGGAGCACAGATACGCAGTATTTT.

The CDR3 nucleotides read TGTGCCAGTAGTGAAAATCGAGGGGGCGGAGAGACCCAGTACTTC. It translates to CASSENRGGGETQYF. J is TRBJ2-5 and V is TRBV7-2; 7 bases align to TRBD1. The germline V gene encodes CDR1 SGHTA and CDR2 FQGNSA. The junction had 14 bases not matched to a gene; V was cut back by 9 bases and J by 4 bases. The CDR3 has 15 amino acids.

The chain has TRBV6-5 and TRBJ2-7; tentative D call: TRBD1 (6 bases). The germline V gene encodes CDR1 MNHEY and CDR2 SVGAGI. This CDR3 is 13 amino acids long. The V end lost 4 bases, the J end lost 4 bases, and 11 bases lay between the germline ends. The CDR3 protein is CASSFLQGYEQYF. The CDR3 DNA sequence: TGTGCCAGCAGTTTCTTACAGGGATACGAGCAGTACTTC.

The chain recombines TRBV25-1 with TRBJ2-5; TRBD1 matches 8 bases. The CDR3 totals 13 residues. Germline V gene lookup returns CDR1 MGHDK and CDR2 SYGVNS. The ends lost 4 bases at V and 2 bases at J; junction bases unmatched: 0. The CDR3 sequence: CASSGQGQETQYF. The CDR3 coding sequence is TGTGCCAGCAGTGGACAGGGGCAAGAGACCCAGTACTTC. The full variable domain, with the rest looked up from reference TRBV25-1 and TRBJ2-5, is EADIYQTPRYLVIGTGKKITLECSQTMGHDKMYWYQQDPGMELHLIHYSYGVNSTEKGDLSSESTVSRIRTEHFPLTLESARPSHTSQYLCASSGQGQETQYFGPGTRLLVL.

The gene calls are TRBV5-4 and TRBJ2-7; D is perhaps TRBD2 (6 bases). The germline V gene has CDR1 SGHNT and CDR2 YYREEE (reference sequence). The CDR3 runs to 13 residues. Trimming took off 2 bases at V and 0 bases at J, with 6 bases between the two ends. The CDR3 region has the DNA TGTGCCAGCAGCTTCGGGGGCTCCTACGAGCAGTACTTC. This encodes CASSFGGSYEQYF.